This T cell receptor beta chain was identified in a study of T cell changes during pregnancy in multiple sclerosis. The CDR3 is made up of 15 amino acids. Germline lookup yields CDR1 MNHEY and CDR2 SVGAGI. The trim removed 6 bases at V and 6 bases at J, leaving 11 bases unmatched. Assay: immunoSEQ multiplex PCR; the TCRdb copy retains only in-frame clones and omits some. The table includes about 38,000 clones, more than 85% detected once. The input for sequencing was CD8+ T cells from peripheral blood mononuclear cells, taken after pregnancy. The sequence came from a female donor with multiple sclerosis, enrolled in a pregnancy study. This rearrangement joins TRBV6-5 to TRBJ2-1, with 7 bases identical to TRBD2. CDR3 sequence: CASRTAGGSLNEQFF. The CDR3 DNA is TGTGCCAGCAGAACGGCGGGCGGGAGCCTCAATGAGCAGTTCTTC.